Here is one T cell receptor (beta chain) with its context. Sequencing was performed with immunoSEQ multiplex PCR; in TCRdb, only in-frame clones are kept and a portion is missing. The sample lists about 300,000 clones, roughly 90% occurring once. This record comes from a study of blood T cell repertoires in COVID-19. Across the whole study: The study drew acute and convalescent COVID-19 samples from the United States, Italy and Spain.

Seattle participants joined during active infection and were tracked over time. This receptor was obtained from a woman in her twenties or thirties with COVID-19, enrolled during active disease. Sequences were obtained from peripheral blood.

DNA of the CDR3: TGCGCCAGCAGCCAAGAGAATACAGGCGGAGTTCAGCCCCAGCATTTT. It yields the protein CASSQENTGGVQPQHF. The gene calls are TRBV4-1 and TRBJ1-5; D possibly corresponds to TRBD1 (5 bases). Germline V lookup: CDR1 MGHRA, CDR2 YSYEKL. This CDR3 has 16 amino acids. The V end lost 0 bases, the J end lost 6 bases, and 15 bases lay between the germline ends.